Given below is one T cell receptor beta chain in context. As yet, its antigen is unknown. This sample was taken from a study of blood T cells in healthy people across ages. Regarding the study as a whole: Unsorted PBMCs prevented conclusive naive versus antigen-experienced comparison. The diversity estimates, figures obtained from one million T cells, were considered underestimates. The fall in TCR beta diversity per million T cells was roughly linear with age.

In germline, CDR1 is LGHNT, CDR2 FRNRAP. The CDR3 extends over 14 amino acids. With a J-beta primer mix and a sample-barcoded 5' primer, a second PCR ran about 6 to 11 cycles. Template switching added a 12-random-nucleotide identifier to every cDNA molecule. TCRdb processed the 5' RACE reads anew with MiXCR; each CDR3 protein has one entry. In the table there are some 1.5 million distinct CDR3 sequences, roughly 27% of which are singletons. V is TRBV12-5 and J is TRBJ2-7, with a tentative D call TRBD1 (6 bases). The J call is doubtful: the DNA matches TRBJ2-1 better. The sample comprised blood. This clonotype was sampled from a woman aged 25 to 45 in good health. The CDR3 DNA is TGTGCTAGTGGTTCGGACAGTTACTCCTACGAGCAGTTCTTC. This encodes CASGSDSYSYEQFF.